This record concerns one T cell receptor beta chain sequence. Its antigen target is currently unknown. Base qualities are not provided; no much larger clone lies one nucleotide away. This sample is drawn from a study of radiation and T cells in renal cell carcinoma (dated by TCRdb to about 2020). For the study in its entirety: Samples were obtained from a clinical trial, in which 15 Gy stereotactic body radiation therapy was delivered to primary renal cell carcinomas and nephrectomy was performed 4 weeks later. A total of around 50 samples underwent TCR beta sequencing, made up of approximately 26 tumors and roughly 27 peripheral blood samples. In the approximately 57 samples combined, several million unique CDR3 nucleotide sequences were found, encoding 2 million to 3 million unique CDR3 amino acid sequences.

TCR beta libraries were generated from genomic DNA with the immunoSEQ kit, following the manufacturer's recommendations. To prepare libraries, a first multiplex PCR with proprietary primers was run, followed by a second PCR that added unique barcodes, and a bead cleanup was done after each round. A positive control reaction and a negative control reaction, both provided in the kit, were run with every batch of samples. The final libraries were assessed on an Agilent 4200 TapeStation D1000 ScreenTape, pooled by volume, and quantified by qPCR. Sequencing ran on an Illumina NextSeq500 with a MidOutput 150-cycle cartridge, using 156 Read1 and 15 Index1 cycles with kit custom primers. The pooled library was loaded at 0.9 to 1 pM, with a roughly 18% PhiX control spiked in. The paper's processing steps were these. Vendor-processed data were analyzed in R, with a clonotype defined as all T cells sharing the same CDR3 nucleotide sequence. For clone abundance analyses, frequencies were normalized to the 10,000 most abundant clones in each sample. Public T cell clones, which averaged fewer than five per sample, were excluded before analysis. An abundance difference of at least 32-fold between compartments was the criterion for calling clonotypes tumor-enriched or baseline blood-enriched. Clonotypes expanded or contracted between blood time points were identified with a beta-binomial differential abundance model. Tumor-blood repertoire similarity was measured with the Baroni-Urbani and Buser coefficient, and group comparisons used two-tailed Wilcoxon tests in R. TCRdb retrieved this table from immuneACCESS and kept in-frame rearrangements only. Not all clones are present; in checked studies, unresolved V genes account for under half, and no reason is known for the remainder. D and trimming were read from the DNA, whereas the V and J calls and clone size are those reported in that table. The sample table shows 150,000 or so clones, and around four fifths are seen once. The biggest ten clones account for roughly 25% of the sample.

On the study overall, not on this receptor specifically: With a single-armed trial design, the study had no way to address how radiation dose or scheduling affects the TCR repertoire. Dynamics of the blood repertoire were not tracked past 4 weeks after treatment. In blood, the top tumor clonotypes increased from baseline to 2 weeks after radiation and then shrank by 4 weeks, which suggests a temporary expansion of tumor-resident clones. Because pretreatment tumor biopsies were not available, the study could not determine whether clonotypes were already present within the tumor at baseline.

CDR1 and CDR2 are read off the germline V gene as SGHRS and YFSETQ. From the cysteine through the phenylalanine, the CDR3 covers 16 amino acids. The DNA shown is the 48-base CDR3, in frame from base 1. Between the V and J ends, shortened by 3 bases and 0 bases respectively, the junction contains 16 bases. Reading the label with the study, this specimen's time point is: baseline pretreatment blood. Per the publication, the treatment or condition label means: 15 Gy SBRT to primary tumor, nephrectomy 4 weeks later. Serial peripheral blood from radiation-treated patients was sampled at baseline, 2 weeks and 4 weeks after SBRT to track tumor-enriched clonotypes. Every patient had renal cell carcinoma of clear cell pathology. Genomic DNA for TCR sequencing was prepared using the QIAamp DNA Blood Mini Kit (Qiagen). Only samples passing all quality control checks were included in the analyses.

The receptor was isolated from a woman in her 50s with renal cell carcinoma. Sequenced here: blood, sampled from a patient whose treatment included radiotherapy and nephrectomy. The chain is assembled from TRBV5-1 and TRBJ2-7, and perhaps TRBD1 as D gene, on 7 matching bases. At the DNA level, the sequence is TGCGCCAGCAGCTCGGGGGACAGCCGAAGCTCCTACGAGCAGTACTTC. It specifies CASSSGDSRSSYEQYF.